This T cell receptor (beta chain) was sequenced in a study of T cell clones after liver transplantation. Study background: TCRbeta sequencing after a pre-transplant mixed lymphocyte reaction identified graft-donor-reactive clones, later tracked in post-transplant blood.

The CDR3 runs to 10 residues. Germline-derived CDR1 and CDR2 are DFQATT and SNEGSKA (reference sequence). V was trimmed by 6 bases and J by 12 bases, leaving 12 bases between them. This table comes from immunoSEQ multiplex PCR, and its TCRdb copy is limited to in-frame clones, with some not included. The profile shows more than 95,000 clones, approximately 85% of them singletons. Source: CD4+ T cells from blood, taken before liver transplant. This clonotype was sampled from a human donor who received a liver transplant. V gene TRBV20-1 combines with J gene TRBJ2-1; D not resolved. The CDR3 nucleotides read TGCAGTGCGGCCTTCAGTCGGCAGTTCTTC. Protein sequence: CSAAFSRQFF.